The 20 T cell receptor beta chains listed next were all sequenced from one sample in a study of identical twins. MiXCR, applied by TCRdb to the 5' RACE reads, yields one record per CDR3 protein. The sample yields 1.5 million to 2 million distinct CDR3 sequences, 32% seen once. Sequencing was carried out using cord blood. These receptors originate from a newborn girl in good health.

The table lists this clonotype with a count of one. The J gene is TRBJ2-4, the V gene TRBV21-1; TRBD1 is taken as the D call from the table, unchecked against the DNA. TRBV21-1 is a pseudogene segment. This CDR3 is 14 amino acids long. In DNA form, the CDR3 reads TGTGCCAGCAGCCAGACAGGGGCCACCTACAAGCAGTACTTC. Residues: CASSQTGATYKQYF.

The chain carries TRBV16 and TRBJ1-5; the match to TRBD1 covers 9 bases. The germline V gene has CDR1 KGHSY and CDR2 FQNENV. The CDR3 has 13 amino acids. V dropped 4 bases and J dropped 6; count of bases not matched to a gene: 1. The CDR3: CASSRQGVQPQHF. CDR3 DNA sequence: TGTGCCAGCAGCCGACAGGGGGTTCAGCCCCAGCATTTT.

This clonotype was counted only a few times. The chain links TRBV11-2 to TRBJ1-2; the D gene is possibly TRBD1 (6 bases). The CDR3 is 15 amino acids. V was cut by 5 bases and J by 0 bases, with 13 bases left in between. Germline V gene data show CDR1 as SGHAT and CDR2 as FQNNGV. In nucleotides, the CDR3 is TGTGCCAGCAGCAGAGGACAGCGAGCTAACTATGGCTACACCTTC. Translation: CASSRGQRANYGYTF.

V and J are TRBV11-2 and TRBJ2-1; 9 bases map to TRBD2. In germline, CDR1 is SGHAT, CDR2 FQNNGV. V was pared by 5 bases and J by 0 bases, with 5 bases of the junction left unmatched. CDR3 length: 16 amino acids. CDR3 loop: CASSGSGGLSYNEQFF. The CDR3, as DNA: TGTGCCAGCAGCGGTAGCGGGGGTCTCTCCTACAATGAGCAGTTCTTC.

The gene calls are TRBV15 and TRBJ2-4; TRBD2 is a possible D gene (5 bases). The CDR3 contains 19 residues. Germline lookup yields CDR1 LNHNV and CDR2 YYDKDF (reference sequence). Trimming removed 2 bases at V and 4 bases at J, with 24 bases between. The chain's CDR3 is CATSRQTRTRATIKNIQYF. The CDR3 DNA is TGTGCCACCAGCAGACAAACCCGGACGAGGGCTACGATAAAAAACATTCAGTACTTC.

The chain is built from TRBV4-1 and TRBJ1-5, with D hard to call. V was shortened by 0 bases and J by 3 bases, with 12 bases between the two germline ends. The CDR3 has 16 amino acids. Per the germline V gene, CDR1 is MGHRA and CDR2 is YSYEKL. The CDR3 nucleotides are TGCGCCAGCAGCCAAGATTTGGGCAGTTACAATCAGCCCCAGCATTTT. It codes for CASSQDLGSYNQPQHF.

The J gene is TRBJ1-2, the V gene TRBV20-1, with D possibly matching TRBD1 (5 bases). The CDR3 covers 16 residues. The germline V gene has CDR1 DFQATT and CDR2 SNEGSKA (reference sequence). Deletions cut 4 bases from V and 6 bases from J, with 24 bases between. The CDR3 nucleotides read TGCAGTGCTATACCAGGGACCGCCCGCGGGCGGGATGGCTACACCTTC. Amino acid sequence: CSAIPGTARGRDGYTF.

This clonotype was counted at least ten times. This chain uses TRBV12-3 or TRBV12-4 with TRBJ2-5, with D tentatively TRBD1 (5 bases). The CDR3 consists of 15 residues. Trimming took 3 bases from V and 2 from J, leaving 13 bases between them. The CDR3 region is CASSFGDRKQETQYF. CDR3 nucleotides: TGTGCCAGCAGTTTCGGTGACAGAAAACAAGAGACCCAGTACTTC.

This clonotype appeared many times. V is TRBV28 and J is TRBJ2-3; 8 nucleotides align to TRBD1. The length of the CDR3 is 15 residues. V shed 5 bases, J shed 2 bases, and the junction held 6 bases outside the gene matches. CDR1 and CDR2 (germline): MDHEN, SYDVKM. In DNA form, the CDR3 reads TGTGCCAGCAGTCCTCGACAGGGGCACACAGATACGCAGTATTTT. This codes for CASSPRQGHTDTQYF.

The chain recombines TRBV25-1 with TRBJ2-3; tentatively, D is TRBD1 or TRBD2 (5 bases each). Germline CDR1 MGHDK, CDR2 SYGVNS. The CDR3 extends over 19 amino acids. The ends were cut back, 5 bases at V and 0 bases at J, with 24 bases in the middle. CDR3 sequence (DNA): TGTGCCAGCAGTCAGGGTATGAAAAGCGGCCCATATAGCACAGATACGCAGTATTTT. It encodes CASSQGMKSGPYSTDTQYF.

The CDR3 loop reads CASGRQGNIQYF. The CDR3 DNA reads TGTGCCAGCGGCCGACAGGGGAACATTCAGTACTTC. The chain has TRBV9 and TRBJ2-4; 8 positions agree with TRBD1. V shed 7 bases, J shed 7 bases, and the junction held 4 bases outside the gene matches. The CDR3 extends over 12 amino acids. Germline values: CDR1 SGDLS, CDR2 YYNGEE.

This clonotype was recorded a few times. The chain joins TRBV4-2 to TRBJ2-1, with 12 positions matching TRBD2. The CDR3 runs 17 residues. The germline gives CDR1 LGHNA, CDR2 YNFKEQ. J lost 6 bases, V lost 0 bases, and 6 bases had no gene match. CDR3 protein: CASSQDRSSGRANEQFF. Written as DNA, the CDR3 is TGTGCCAGCAGCCAAGATAGGTCTAGCGGGAGGGCCAATGAGCAGTTCTTC.

This clonotype was counted between two and nine times. The rearrangement links TRBV4-2 to TRBJ1-2, with 7 bases that match TRBD1. The CDR3 has 17 residues. Per the germline V gene, CDR1 is LGHNA and CDR2 is YNFKEQ. With 1 base clipped from V and 2 bases from J, the junction kept 10 bases outside the gene matches. In DNA, the CDR3 is TGTGCCAGCAGCCAAGTAACGACAGGGCGGCTAAACTATGGCTACACCTTC. Its protein product is CASSQVTTGRLNYGYTF.

The chain has TRBV20-1 and TRBJ2-7, with D tentatively TRBD1 or TRBD2 (5 bases each). CDR1 is DFQATT and CDR2 is SNEGSKA in the germline V gene (reference sequence). V lost 1 base and J lost 0, with 13 bases in between. This CDR3 has 15 residues. CDR3 amino acids: CSARGRGVLSYEQYF. For the CDR3, the DNA is TGCAGTGCTAGAGGTCGGGGCGTACTCTCCTACGAGCAGTACTTC.

This clonotype was found a few times. This chain connects TRBV7-2 to TRBJ2-2; D gene ambiguous. The CDR3 sequence is 13 residues long. Between the trimmed V and J ends, which lost 5 bases and 8 bases, there was a span of 12 bases. CDR1 SGHTA and CDR2 FQGNSA come from the germline V gene. CDR3 sequence: CASSLGPMGELFF. The CDR3 DNA follows: TGTGCCAGCAGCCTGGGCCCTATGGGGGAGCTGTTTTTT.

This clonotype was recorded a few times. The chain recombines TRBV4-1 with TRBJ1-2, with D perhaps matching TRBD1 (6 bases). V lost 0 bases and J lost 0, with 11 bases in between. The CDR3 is 16 residues long. From germline, CDR1 is MGHRA and CDR2 YSYEKL. The CDR3, as DNA: TGCGCCAGCAGCCAAGATCGGGGGCAGCCTAACTATGGCTACACCTTC. Residues: CASSQDRGQPNYGYTF.

The rearrangement links TRBV5-5 to TRBJ1-6, with D perhaps TRBD1 (6 bases). The germline V gene encodes CDR1 SGHKS and CDR2 YYEKEE (reference sequence). The CDR3 consists of 14 residues. Trimming took 2 bases from V and 8 from J, leaving 11 bases between them. CDR3 in amino acids: CASSFGGLDSPLHF. The DNA for the CDR3 is TGTGCCAGCAGCTTCGGGGGCTTGGATTCACCCCTCCACTTT.

The table lists this clonotype with a few counts. The CDR3 DNA reads as TGTGCCACTATTAATCCTACTTTATTGGGCACTGAAGCTTTCTTT. Translation gives CATINPTLLGTEAFF. This chain joins TRBV24-1 and TRBJ1-1, with no clear D. Looked up from germline, CDR1 is KGHDR and CDR2 is SFDVKD. The V end lost 10 bases, the J end lost 4 bases, and 21 bases lay between the germline ends. The CDR3 length is 15 residues.

This clonotype showed up just a few times. This chain links TRBV3-1 with TRBJ2-5; D remains ambiguous. The germline V gene has CDR1 LGHDT and CDR2 YNNKEL (reference sequence). This CDR3 is 18 amino acids long. Deletions cut 2 bases from V and 4 bases from J, with 23 bases between. The CDR3 DNA sequence: TGTGCCAGCAGCCAAAGCAGGAGTCAACTTCTTGTCTCAGAGACCCAGTACTTC. Protein: CASSQSRSQLLVSETQYF.

This clonotype was detected only a few times. The genes are TRBV6-1 and TRBJ2-6; D possibly corresponds to TRBD2 (6 bases). Trimming left V 7 bases short and J 0 bases short, with 16 bases between. Per germline, CDR1 MNHNS and CDR2 SASEGT. CDR3 size: 17 residues. In DNA form, the CDR3 reads TGTGCCAGCATGGGGGGACCGCGCCTCTCTGGGGCCAACGTCCTGACTTTC. Translation: CASMGGPRLSGANVLTF.